This T cell receptor beta chain derives from a study of cytomegalovirus exposure and HLA in healthy donors. Study-wide results and caveats: As confirmed in vitro, a few CMV-associated chains were specific for CMV antigens. It was reported that TCR beta sequences correctly inferred the HLA-A and HLA-B alleles for most subjects. Within a later analysis, the majority of CMV-associated TCR beta chains appeared HLA-restricted. Later on, an analysis showed TCR association rates differing by HLA locus, with DRB1 the most and HLA-C the fewest.

Amplification used 60 Vbeta primers and 13 Jbeta primers. Profiled with immunoSEQ multiplex PCR; TCRdb holds only in-frame clones, not every one. The sample yields some 150,000 clones, about four fifths seen once. Details on this clone: Its target is not known.

The source is a woman between 45 and 60 years old in good health and CMV-seronegative. Sample: PBMCs.

The CDR3 is CASSFGQTTGELFF. The CDR3 bases are TGTGCCAGCAGCTTTGGACAGACCACCGGGGAGCTGTTTTTT. The rearrangement joins TRBV5-4 to TRBJ1-3, with D perhaps TRBD1 (6 bases). The DNA end lines up better with TRBJ2-2; the J call may be wrong. This CDR3 is 14 amino acids long. CDR1 and CDR2 from the germline V gene are SGHNT and YYREEE (reference sequence).